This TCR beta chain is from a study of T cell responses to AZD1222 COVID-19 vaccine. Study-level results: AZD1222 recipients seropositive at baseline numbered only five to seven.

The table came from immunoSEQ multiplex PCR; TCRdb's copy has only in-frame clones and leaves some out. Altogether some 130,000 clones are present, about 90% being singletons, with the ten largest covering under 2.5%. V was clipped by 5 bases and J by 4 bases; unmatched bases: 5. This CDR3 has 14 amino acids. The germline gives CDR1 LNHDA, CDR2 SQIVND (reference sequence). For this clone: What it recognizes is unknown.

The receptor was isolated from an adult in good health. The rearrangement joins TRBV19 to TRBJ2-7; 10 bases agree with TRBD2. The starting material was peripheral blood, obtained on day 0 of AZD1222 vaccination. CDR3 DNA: TGTGCCAGTAGTGTAACTAGCGGGACGTACGAGCAGTACTTC. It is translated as CASSVTSGTYEQYF.